This record covers a single TCR beta chain. Its target is unknown. CDR1 is WSHSY, CDR2 SAAADI, per germline. The CDR3 is 14 amino acids. V was pared by 1 base and J by 7 bases, with 13 bases between. The sample comes from a study of identical twins. Study results and limitations: Within monozygotic twins, out-of-frame TCR alpha sharing was underestimated by the models.

Each CDR3 protein is one row after TCRdb ran MiXCR on the 5' RACE reads. Counted here are about 890,000 distinct CDR3 sequences, approximately 13% occurring once; the ten biggest clones make up around 1.6%. In addition, the sample was reused for a study of yellow fever vaccine responses in identical twins.

This TCR derives from a woman in her late teens or twenties in good health. The chain employs TRBV10-2 and TRBJ1-2; a weak D match, TRBD1 (5 bases). Sequencing was carried out using PBMCs. Written as DNA, the CDR3 is TGCGCCAGCAGTGAGTGGGGGACCCCAGGTGGCTACACCTTC. Translating gives CASSEWGTPGGYTF.